A single sample is the source of the 24 T cell receptor beta chains below, sequenced in a study of T cells in Graves' hyperthyroidism and ophthalmopathy. Using RNA transcripts as the source, TCR beta CDR3 regions were amplified. A first-round RT-PCR of the TCR CDR3 used the HTBI primer set. TCRdb called the multiplex PCR reads again in MiXCR, with one record for every CDR3 protein. The sample consists of hundreds of thousands of distinct CDR3 sequences, 35% to 45% of them appearing once. Sequenced sample: blood. The origin of the receptors is a young man with Graves' hyperthyroidism.

V usage is TRBV29-1 and J usage is TRBJ1-2, with a weak D call TRBD1 (6 bases). The CDR3 sequence is 11 residues long. Germline assignment: CDR1 SQVTM and CDR2 ANQGSEA. In DNA, the CDR3 is TGCAGAGAGACAGGCCTATATGGCTACACCTTC. Translating gives CRETGLYGYTF.

This clonotype was counted a few times. This chain joins TRBV4-3 and TRBJ2-5; no reliable D call. V lost 7 bases and J 6 bases, leaving 18 bases between the germline ends. The CDR3 extends over 14 amino acids. Germline V gene lookup returns CDR1 LGHNA and CDR2 YSLEER. The CDR3 sequence: CASTPPFSTKTQYF. CDR3 DNA sequence: TGCGCCAGCACCCCACCGTTCAGTACTAAGACCCAGTACTTC.

Note on this clonotype: A read error may be the cause here, since a much bigger clone is one base away. J is TRBJ2-2 and V is TRBV2; TRBD1 aligns across 8 bases. The V segment lost 8 bases and the J segment 6 bases; nucleotides outside the gene matches: 5. Per germline, CDR1 SNHLY and CDR2 FYNNEI. The CDR3 covers 13 residues. CDR3 residues: CASGRTGPGELFF. CDR3 coding DNA: TGTGCCAGCGGCCGGACAGGGCCCGGGGAGCTGTTTTTT.

Only a few counts were recorded for this clonotype. The chain uses TRBV2 and TRBJ2-7, with 9 positions matching TRBD2. CDR3 length: 15 residues. Germline-derived CDR1 and CDR2 are SNHLY and FYNNEI. Trimming at V came to 7 bases and at J to 2 bases, leaving 9 bases not matched to a gene. The CDR3 DNA reads TGTGCCAGCACCCCAAAGGCTAGCGGGACCTACGAGCAGTACTTC. Translating it yields CASTPKASGTYEQYF.

This clonotype has more than one count but fewer than ten. The genes are TRBV13 and TRBJ1-2; weak D call: TRBD1 (5 bases). The CDR3 runs 14 residues. The V end lost 6 bases, the J end lost 2 bases, and 13 bases lay between the germline ends. CDR1 and CDR2 from the germline V gene are PRHDT and FYEKMQ (reference sequence). The CDR3 coding sequence is TGTGCCAGCAGTGCGCAGGGAGGGAACTATGGCTACACCTTC. As protein: CASSAQGGNYGYTF.

This clonotype was counted at least ten times. This chain uses TRBV2 with TRBJ1-6, with a possible D match to TRBD1 (5 bases). The CDR3 loop spans 15 amino acids. Per the germline V gene, CDR1 is SNHLY and CDR2 is FYNNEI. Trimming cost V 3 bases and J 5 bases, with 11 bases left between them. In DNA form, the CDR3 reads TGTGCCAGCAGTGACGGGACGGGAGATAATTCACCCCTCCACTTT. It translates to CASSDGTGDNSPLHF.

This clonotype has a handful of counts. The chain recombines TRBV20-1 with TRBJ1-2; D perhaps matches TRBD1 (5 bases). This CDR3 spans 13 amino acids. The ends were cut back, 6 bases at V and 8 bases at J, with 19 bases in the middle. Per the germline V gene, CDR1 is DFQATT and CDR2 is SNEGSKA (reference sequence). The CDR3 nucleotides read TGCAGTGCAAGTAACCCTCTCGGGGGGGGCTACACCTTC. It encodes CSASNPLGGGYTF.

This chain connects TRBV2 to TRBJ1-6; 10 bases map to TRBD1. After removal of 7 bases from V and 10 bases from J, the junction contained 7 bases not matched to a gene. The germline CDR1 and CDR2 sequences are SNHLY and FYNNEI. This CDR3 spans 14 amino acids. This CDR3 reads CASTRGTGESPLHF. CDR3 coding DNA: TGTGCCAGCACCCGAGGGACAGGGGAATCACCCCTCCACTTT.

This clonotype was recorded at least ten times. The CDR3 reads CASRYPGSANEKLFF. CDR3 coding DNA: TGTGCCAGCAGATACCCCGGGTCGGCTAATGAAAAACTGTTTTTT. V is TRBV2 and J is TRBJ1-4, with D unclear. The CDR3 length is 15 residues. CDR1 and CDR2 (germline): SNHLY, FYNNEI. V gave up 6 bases and J gave up 3 bases, with 14 bases separating them.

A word on this clonotype: This sequence may be a read error, since a much larger clone differs from it by one base. The V call is TRBV6-5, the J call TRBJ2-5; 7 positions match TRBD2. The CDR3 runs 14 residues. Per the germline V gene, CDR1 is MNHEY and CDR2 is SVGAGI. The junction had 8 bases not matched to a gene; V was cut back by 5 bases and J by 5 bases. Written as DNA, the CDR3 is TGTGCCAGCAGTACTAGCGAGATCGGTGAGACCCAGTACTTC. Protein product: CASSTSEIGETQYF.

This chain joins TRBV12-3 or TRBV12-4 and TRBJ1-2; TRBD1 is a possible D gene (6 bases). Trimming removed 4 bases at V and 2 bases at J, with 20 bases between. The CDR3 loop spans 17 amino acids. Written as DNA, the CDR3 is TGTGCCAGCAGTTACATGGTCGGACAGCCCTTAAACTATGGCTACACCTTC. As protein: CASSYMVGQPLNYGYTF.

The chain combines TRBV7-9 with TRBJ1-1; no reliable D call. CDR3 size: 14 residues. CDR1 is SEHNR, CDR2 FQNEAQ, per germline (reference sequence). V gave up 5 bases and J gave up 2 bases, with 12 bases separating them. The CDR3 protein is CASSLDAANTEAFF. The CDR3 bases are TGTGCCAGCAGCCTGGACGCAGCTAACACTGAAGCTTTCTTT.

This clonotype was picked up a small number of times. The rearrangement uses TRBV6-5 and TRBJ1-1; TRBD1 aligns across 9 bases. The CDR3 loop spans 14 amino acids. Germline loops: CDR1 MNHEY, CDR2 SVGAGI. The ends lost 5 bases at V and 2 bases at J; junction bases unmatched: 3. This CDR3 reads CASSDRGYNTEAFF. The CDR3 bases are TGTGCCAGCAGTGACAGGGGGTATAACACTGAAGCTTTCTTT.

This clonotype was recorded at least ten times. V and J are TRBV24-1 and TRBJ1-5, with D unclear. V was shortened by 4 bases and J by 5 bases, with 8 bases between the two germline ends. Germline V gene sequence: CDR1 KGHDR, CDR2 SFDVKD. This CDR3 spans 13 amino acids. CDR3 region: CATSEGDHQPQHF. The CDR3 DNA is TGTGCCACCAGTGAGGGCGATCATCAGCCCCAGCATTTT.

The chain is built from TRBV7-8 and TRBJ1-4; D is unresolved. Germline-derived CDR1 and CDR2 are SGHVS and FQNEAQ. CDR3 length equals 15 residues. V gave up 3 bases and J gave up 2 bases, with 10 bases separating them. CDR3 nucleotide sequence: TGTGCCAGCAGCTTGAGGCCGGGTACTAATGAAAAACTGTTTTTT. Translation: CASSLRPGTNEKLFF.

The V call is TRBV20-1, the J call TRBJ1-5; D gene uncertain. This CDR3 comprises 12 residues. Looked up from germline, CDR1 is DFQATT and CDR2 is SNEGSKA (reference sequence). Trimming stripped 6 bases from V and 6 bases from J, with 12 bases between. The CDR3 here is CSAPCEAQPQHF. CDR3 coding DNA: TGCAGTGCCCCCTGTGAGGCTCAGCCCCAGCATTTT.

This clonotype was recorded many times. At one of its ends the junction is not consistent with the germline gene, which may arise from a read error. The rearrangement links TRBV2 to TRBJ1-1; no clear D gene. This CDR3 is 13 amino acids long. From germline, CDR1 is SNHLY and CDR2 FYNNEI. The CDR3 loop is CASSEGWGTEAFF. The CDR3 nucleotides are TGTGCCAGCAGCGAAGGTTGGGGCACTGAAGCTTTCTTT.

The V and J genes are TRBV2 and TRBJ2-1; D is unresolved. This CDR3 contains 12 residues. Trimming stripped 1 base from V and 10 bases from J, with 8 bases between. CDR1 is SNHLY, CDR2 FYNNEI, per germline. CDR3 loop: CASSEVWAEQFF. The CDR3 coding sequence is TGTGCCAGCAGTGAAGTCTGGGCCGAGCAGTTCTTC.

In this sample, this clonotype turned up a few times. This rearrangement joins TRBV3-1 to TRBJ1-1, with D hard to call. CDR1 is LGHDT, CDR2 YNNKEL, per germline (reference sequence). This CDR3 contains 14 residues. V lost 4 bases and J 0 bases, leaving 9 bases between the germline ends. This CDR3 reads CASSRGLLNTEAFF. CDR3 DNA: TGTGCCAGCAGCCGTGGACTGCTGAACACTGAAGCTTTCTTT.

The chain has TRBV7-9 and TRBJ2-7; the D gene is possibly TRBD1 (7 bases). Germline-derived CDR1 and CDR2 are SEHNR and FQNEAQ (reference sequence). The length of the CDR3 is 17 residues. V lost 5 bases and J 3 bases, leaving 23 bases between the germline ends. CDR3 protein: CASSHYWTGEDYYEQYF. The CDR3 DNA is TGTGCCAGCAGCCACTATTGGACAGGCGAGGACTACTACGAGCAGTACTTC.

V usage is TRBV7-8 and J usage is TRBJ1-4; tentative D call: TRBD1 (6 bases). The CDR3 loop spans 15 amino acids. Germline CDR1 and CDR2: SGHVS and FQNEAQ. Deletions cut 5 bases from V and 7 bases from J, with 17 bases between. As DNA, the CDR3 is TGTGCCAGCAGCGAATATCAGGGGTTAGGTGAAAAACTGTTTTTT. Residues: CASSEYQGLGEKLFF.

Only a few counts were recorded for this clonotype. The gene calls are TRBV7-8 and TRBJ1-5; D unclear. In germline, CDR1 is SGHVS, CDR2 FQNEAQ. The V gene lost 1 base and the J gene lost 6 bases, with 10 bases spanning the gap. The CDR3 has 14 residues. In DNA form, the CDR3 reads TGTGCCAGCAGCTTAGACCTCAGGAGTCAGCCCCAGCATTTT. It specifies CASSLDLRSQPQHF.

This clonotype occurred many times. The rearrangement links TRBV10-3 to TRBJ2-5, with D perhaps TRBD1 or TRBD2 (6 bases each). Trimming removed 4 bases from V and 2 bases from J, with 11 bases in between. Germline loops: CDR1 ENHRY, CDR2 SYGVKD. This CDR3 spans 14 amino acids. DNA of the CDR3: TGTGCCATCAGTGGGGTAGGGGGGCAAGAGACCCAGTACTTC. Protein product: CAISGVGGQETQYF.

The V gene is TRBV20-1, the J gene TRBJ2-7, with D possibly matching TRBD1 (5 bases). The germline V and J ends were trimmed by 6 bases and 1 base, with 19 bases remaining between them. Germline assignment: CDR1 DFQATT and CDR2 SNEGSKA (reference sequence). The CDR3 has 15 amino acids. The CDR3: CSAPGLTVQSYEQYF. DNA for the CDR3: TGCAGTGCCCCCGGGTTGACAGTTCAGTCCTACGAGCAGTACTTC.